One and the same sample provided the 12 T cell receptor beta chains below, sequenced in a study of T cells expressing NK-cell markers. Reprocessing the 5' RACE reads, TCRdb reports a single entry for every CDR3 protein and omits DNA. Its listing shows roughly 180,000 distinct CDR3 sequences. Sequencing input: blood T cells: a sorted CD56 or NKG2C T cell subset, CD4+ or CD8+ T cells, or bulk PBMC T cells (not recorded which). The receptor source for this set is a man aged 18 to 69 in good health.

V is TRBV7-9 and J is TRBJ2-7; absent DNA, TCRdb's TRBD1 call cannot be checked. Germline CDR1 is SEHNR and CDR2 is FQNEAQ (reference sequence). The CDR3 sequence is 15 residues long. The CDR3 sequence is CASSSPEESSYEQYF.

This chain joins TRBV25-1 and TRBJ1-6; TCRdb's D call, TRBD1, is unchecked because there is no DNA. This CDR3 region has 16 residues. CDR1 is MGHDK, CDR2 SYGVNS, per germline. The CDR3 reads CASSEYGQGTNSPLHF.

V usage is TRBV19 and J usage is TRBJ1-1; with no DNA, the TCRdb D assignment of TRBD1 cannot be verified. Germline V gene data show CDR1 as LNHDA and CDR2 as SQIVND (reference sequence). CDR3 length: 12 residues. The CDR3 sequence is CASSRDRGEAFF.

CDR3 loop: CASSLENTKTQYF. The chain employs TRBV7-9 and TRBJ2-5. Germline assignment: CDR1 SEHNR and CDR2 FQNEAQ (reference sequence). The CDR3 runs 13 residues.

V is TRBV5-1 and J is TRBJ1-4; the D call from TCRdb, TRBD1, cannot be confirmed without DNA. Germline V gives CDR1 SGHRS, CDR2 YFSETQ. The CDR3 contains 15 residues. The chain's CDR3 is CASSLGIGANEKLFF. Full variable domain (rest looked up from reference TRBV5-1 and TRBJ1-4): KAGVTQTPRYLIKTRGQQVTLSCSPISGHRSVSWYQQTPGQGLQFLFEYFSETQRNKGNFPGRFSGRQFSNSRSEMNVSTLELGDSALYLCASSLGIGANEKLFFGSGTQLSVL.

V gene TRBV9 combines with J gene TRBJ1-3; TCRdb proposes TRBD1, but this gene call is untestable without DNA. Germline lookup yields CDR1 SGDLS and CDR2 YYNGEE. The CDR3 extends over 13 amino acids. CDR3 region: CASSVWDVDTIYF. Full variable domain (missing parts from reference TRBV9 and TRBJ1-3): DSGVTQTPKHLITATGQRVTLRCSPRSGDLSVYWYQQSLDQGLQFLIQYYNGEERAKGNILERFSAQQFPDLHSELNLSSLELGDSALYFCASSVWDVDTIYFGEGSWLTVV.

The V gene is TRBV7-6, the J gene TRBJ2-5. The CDR3 is made up of 15 amino acids. Looked up from germline, CDR1 is SGHVS and CDR2 is FNYEAQ. CDR3 loop: CASSAAVEGRQTQYF.

The genes are TRBV21-1 and TRBJ2-7; TCRdb's D call of TRBD2 is untestable without DNA. TRBV21-1 is a pseudogene. The CDR3 totals 16 residues. The CDR3 sequence is CASSKKGPGYLGEQYF.

The chain links TRBV9 to TRBJ1-6; with no DNA, the TCRdb D assignment of TRBD1 cannot be verified. CDR3 length: 16 amino acids. In germline, CDR1 is SGDLS, CDR2 YYNGEE. The chain's CDR3 is CASSVATGTGNSPLHF.

This chain uses TRBV7-8 with TRBJ2-7; TCRdb's D call of TRBD1 is untestable without DNA. Per germline, CDR1 SGHVS and CDR2 FQNEAQ. The CDR3 runs 15 residues. The CDR3 spells CASSLDGKSSYEQYF. Supplemented by reference TRBV7-8 and TRBJ2-7, the full variable domain reads GAGVSQSPRYKVAKRGQDVALRCDPISGHVSLFWYQQALGQGPEFLTYFQNEAQLDKSGLPSDRFFAERPEGSVSTLKIQRTQQEDSAVYLCASSLDGKSSYEQYFGPGTRLTVT.

The rearrangement joins TRBV12-3 or TRBV12-4 to TRBJ2-5; TCRdb lists TRBD2, though no DNA is available to test this call. The CDR3 spans 15 residues. This CDR3 reads CASSYRTSGGETQYF.

CDR3 region: CASTRDSSYGYTF. V and J are TRBV2 and TRBJ1-2; the D gene TCRdb calls, TRBD1, cannot be checked with no DNA. Germline-derived CDR1 and CDR2 are SNHLY and FYNNEI. The CDR3 is 13 residues long.